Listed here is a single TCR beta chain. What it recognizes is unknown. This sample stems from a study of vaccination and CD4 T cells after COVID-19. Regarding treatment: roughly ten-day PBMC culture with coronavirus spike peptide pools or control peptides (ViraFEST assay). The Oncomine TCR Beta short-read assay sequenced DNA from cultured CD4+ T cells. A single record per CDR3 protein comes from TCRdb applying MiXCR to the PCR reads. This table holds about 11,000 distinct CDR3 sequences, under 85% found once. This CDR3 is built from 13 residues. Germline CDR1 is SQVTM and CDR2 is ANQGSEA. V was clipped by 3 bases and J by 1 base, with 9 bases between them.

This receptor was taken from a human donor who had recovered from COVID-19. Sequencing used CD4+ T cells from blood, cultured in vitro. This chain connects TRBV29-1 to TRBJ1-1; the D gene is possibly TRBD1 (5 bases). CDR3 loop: CSVDKGRNTEAFF. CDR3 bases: TGCAGCGTTGATAAGGGACGGAACACTGAAGCTTTCTTT.